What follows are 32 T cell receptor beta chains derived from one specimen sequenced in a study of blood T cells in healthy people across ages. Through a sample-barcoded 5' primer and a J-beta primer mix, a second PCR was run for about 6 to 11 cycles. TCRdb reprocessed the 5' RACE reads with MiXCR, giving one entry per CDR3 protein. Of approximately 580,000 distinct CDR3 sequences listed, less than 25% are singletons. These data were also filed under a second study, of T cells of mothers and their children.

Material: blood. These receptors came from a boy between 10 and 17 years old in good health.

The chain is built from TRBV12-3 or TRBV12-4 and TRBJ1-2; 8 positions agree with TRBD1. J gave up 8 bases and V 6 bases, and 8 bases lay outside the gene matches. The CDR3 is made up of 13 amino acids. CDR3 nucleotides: TGTGCCAGCAGCACGGACAGGGATTGGGGCTACACCTTC. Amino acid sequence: CASSTDRDWGYTF.

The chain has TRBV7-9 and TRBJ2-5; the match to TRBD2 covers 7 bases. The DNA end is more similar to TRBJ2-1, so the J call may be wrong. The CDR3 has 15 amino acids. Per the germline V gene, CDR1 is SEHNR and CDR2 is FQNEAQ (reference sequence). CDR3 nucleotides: TGTGCCAGCAGCCACAGGCAGCGGGATTGGTTCGAGCAGTTCTTC. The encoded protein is CASSHRQRDWFEQFF.

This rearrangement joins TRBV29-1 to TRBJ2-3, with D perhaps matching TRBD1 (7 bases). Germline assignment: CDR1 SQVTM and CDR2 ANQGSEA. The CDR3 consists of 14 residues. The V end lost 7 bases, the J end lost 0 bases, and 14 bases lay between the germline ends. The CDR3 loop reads CSAAGGISTDTQYF. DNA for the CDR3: TGCAGCGCGGCAGGGGGGATAAGCACAGATACGCAGTATTTT.

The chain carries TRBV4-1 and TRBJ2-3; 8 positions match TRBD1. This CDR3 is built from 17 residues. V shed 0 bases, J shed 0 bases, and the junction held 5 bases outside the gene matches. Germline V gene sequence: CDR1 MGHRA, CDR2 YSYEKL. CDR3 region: CASSQDETGASTDTQYF. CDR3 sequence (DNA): TGCGCCAGCAGCCAAGATGAGACAGGGGCTAGCACAGATACGCAGTATTTT.

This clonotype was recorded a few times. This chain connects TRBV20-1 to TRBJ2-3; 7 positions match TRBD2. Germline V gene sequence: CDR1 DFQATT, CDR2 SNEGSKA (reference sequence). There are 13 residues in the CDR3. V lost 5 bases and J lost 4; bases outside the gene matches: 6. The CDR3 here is CSARRAGADTQYF. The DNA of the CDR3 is TGCAGTGCTCGGAGGGCGGGAGCAGATACGCAGTATTTT.

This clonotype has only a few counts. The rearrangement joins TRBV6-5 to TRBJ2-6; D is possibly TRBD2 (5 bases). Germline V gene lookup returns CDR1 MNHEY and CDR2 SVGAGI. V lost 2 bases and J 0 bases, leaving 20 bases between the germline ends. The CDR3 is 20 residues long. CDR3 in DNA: TGTGCCAGCAGTTACATTTTCCGGGAATACTTGTCCTCTGGGGCCAACGTCCTGACTTTC. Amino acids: CASSYIFREYLSSGANVLTF.

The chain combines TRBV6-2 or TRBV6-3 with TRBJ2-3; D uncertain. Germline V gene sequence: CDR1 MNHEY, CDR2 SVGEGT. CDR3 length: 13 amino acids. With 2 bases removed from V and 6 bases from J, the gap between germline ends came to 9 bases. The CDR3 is CASSYGVWDTQYF. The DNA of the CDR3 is TGTGCCAGCAGTTACGGGGTTTGGGATACGCAGTATTTT.

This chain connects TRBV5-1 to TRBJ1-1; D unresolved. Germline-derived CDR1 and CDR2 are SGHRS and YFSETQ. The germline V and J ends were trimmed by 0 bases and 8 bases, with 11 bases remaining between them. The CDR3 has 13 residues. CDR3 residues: CASSLEVGLEAFF. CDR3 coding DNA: TGCGCCAGCAGCTTGGAGGTAGGGCTCGAAGCTTTCTTT.

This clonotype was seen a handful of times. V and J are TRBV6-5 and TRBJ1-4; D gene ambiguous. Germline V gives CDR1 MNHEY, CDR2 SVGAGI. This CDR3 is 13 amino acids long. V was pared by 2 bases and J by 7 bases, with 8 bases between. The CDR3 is CASSYASREKLFF. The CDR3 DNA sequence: TGTGCCAGCAGTTACGCAAGTCGTGAAAAACTGTTTTTT.

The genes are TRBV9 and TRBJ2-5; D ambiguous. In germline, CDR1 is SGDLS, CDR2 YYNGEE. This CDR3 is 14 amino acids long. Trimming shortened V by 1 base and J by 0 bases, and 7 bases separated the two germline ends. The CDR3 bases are TGTGCCAGCAGCGTATTCGCGTACCAAGAGACCCAGTACTTC. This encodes CASSVFAYQETQYF. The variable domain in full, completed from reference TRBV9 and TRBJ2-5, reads DSGVTQTPKHLITATGQRVTLRCSPRSGDLSVYWYQQSLDQGLQFLIQYYNGEERAKGNILERFSAQQFPDLHSELNLSSLELGDSALYFCASSVFAYQETQYFGPGTRLLVL.

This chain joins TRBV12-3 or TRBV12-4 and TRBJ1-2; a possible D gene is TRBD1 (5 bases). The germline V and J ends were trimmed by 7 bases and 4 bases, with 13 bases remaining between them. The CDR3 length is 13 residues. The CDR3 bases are TGTGCCAGCACCTTTTTCGGGACCTATGGCTACACCTTC. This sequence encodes CASTFFGTYGYTF.

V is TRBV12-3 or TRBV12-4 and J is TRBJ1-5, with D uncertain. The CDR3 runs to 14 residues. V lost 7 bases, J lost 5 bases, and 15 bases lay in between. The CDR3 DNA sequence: TGTGCCAGCATGGTGGGGAAAAGACATCAGCCCCAGCATTTT. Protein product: CASMVGKRHQPQHF.

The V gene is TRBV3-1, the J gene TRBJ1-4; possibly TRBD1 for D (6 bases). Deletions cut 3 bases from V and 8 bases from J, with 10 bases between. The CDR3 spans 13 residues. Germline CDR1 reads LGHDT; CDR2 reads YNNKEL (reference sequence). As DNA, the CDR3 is TGTGCCAGCAGCCAGAGGGGGGCAGAAAAACTGTTTTTT. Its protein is CASSQRGAEKLFF.

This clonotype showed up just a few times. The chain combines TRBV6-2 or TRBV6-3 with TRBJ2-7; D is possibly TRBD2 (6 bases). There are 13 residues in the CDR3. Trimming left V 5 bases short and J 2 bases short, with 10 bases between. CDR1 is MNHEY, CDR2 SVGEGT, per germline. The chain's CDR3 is CASSKDYPYEQYF. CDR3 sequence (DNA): TGTGCCAGCAGTAAGGACTACCCCTACGAGCAGTACTTC.

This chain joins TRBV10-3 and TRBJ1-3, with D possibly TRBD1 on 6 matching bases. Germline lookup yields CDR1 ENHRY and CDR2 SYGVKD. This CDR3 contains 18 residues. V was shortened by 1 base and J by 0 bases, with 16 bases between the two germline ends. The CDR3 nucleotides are TGTGCCATCAGTGAGTTCCCCTCCGACAGGAGCTCTGGAAACACCATATATTTT. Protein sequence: CAISEFPSDRSSGNTIYF.

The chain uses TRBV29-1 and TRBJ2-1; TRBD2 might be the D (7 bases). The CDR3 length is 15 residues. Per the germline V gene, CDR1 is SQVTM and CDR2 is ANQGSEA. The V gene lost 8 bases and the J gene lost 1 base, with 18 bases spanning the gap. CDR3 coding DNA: TGCAGCTCCCCGGGTGAGGGGGGGTCCTACAATGAGCAGTTCTTC. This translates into CSSPGEGGSYNEQFF.

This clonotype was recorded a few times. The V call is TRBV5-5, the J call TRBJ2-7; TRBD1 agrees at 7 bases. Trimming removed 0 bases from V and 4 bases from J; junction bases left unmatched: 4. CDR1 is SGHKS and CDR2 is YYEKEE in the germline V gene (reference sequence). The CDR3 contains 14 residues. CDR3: CASSLEPGGYEQYF. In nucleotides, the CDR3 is TGTGCCAGCAGCTTGGAGCCAGGGGGATACGAGCAGTACTTC.

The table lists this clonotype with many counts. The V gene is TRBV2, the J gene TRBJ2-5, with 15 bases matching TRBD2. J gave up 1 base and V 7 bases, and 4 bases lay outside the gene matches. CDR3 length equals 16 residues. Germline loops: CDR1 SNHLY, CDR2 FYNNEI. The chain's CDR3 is CASKGLAGGIQETQYF. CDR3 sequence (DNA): TGTGCCAGCAAGGGACTAGCGGGGGGTATCCAAGAGACCCAGTACTTC.

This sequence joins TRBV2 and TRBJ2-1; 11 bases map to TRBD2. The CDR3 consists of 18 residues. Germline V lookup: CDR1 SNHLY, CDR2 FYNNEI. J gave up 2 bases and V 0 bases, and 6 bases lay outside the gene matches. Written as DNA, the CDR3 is TGTGCCAGCAGTGAAGCCATCACTAGCGGGGGCCCCTACAATGAGCAGTTCTTC. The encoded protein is CASSEAITSGGPYNEQFF.

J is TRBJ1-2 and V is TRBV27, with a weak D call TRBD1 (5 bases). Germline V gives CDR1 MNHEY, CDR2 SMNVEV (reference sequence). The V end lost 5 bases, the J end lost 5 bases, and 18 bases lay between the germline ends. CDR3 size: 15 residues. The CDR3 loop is CASSPSGTGLYGYTF. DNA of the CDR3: TGTGCCAGCAGTCCTTCGGGAACAGGCTTATATGGCTACACCTTC.

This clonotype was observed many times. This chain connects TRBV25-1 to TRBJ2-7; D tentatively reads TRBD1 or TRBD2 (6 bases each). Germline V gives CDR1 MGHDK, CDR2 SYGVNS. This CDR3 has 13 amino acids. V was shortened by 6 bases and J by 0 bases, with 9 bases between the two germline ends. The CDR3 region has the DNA TGTGCCAGCAGAGAGGGGGGCTCCTACGAGCAGTACTTC. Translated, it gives CASREGGSYEQYF.

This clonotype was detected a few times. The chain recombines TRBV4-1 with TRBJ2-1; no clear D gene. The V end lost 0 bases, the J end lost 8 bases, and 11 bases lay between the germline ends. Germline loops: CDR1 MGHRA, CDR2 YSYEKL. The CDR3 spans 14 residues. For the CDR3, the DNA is TGCGCCAGCAGCCAAGATCGTCCGGAGCATGAGCAGTTCTTC. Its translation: CASSQDRPEHEQFF.

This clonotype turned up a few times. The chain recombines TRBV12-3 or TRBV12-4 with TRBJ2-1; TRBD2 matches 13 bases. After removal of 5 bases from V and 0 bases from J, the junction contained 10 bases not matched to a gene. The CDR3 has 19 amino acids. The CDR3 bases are TGTGCCAGCAGTCCTCGGACTAGCGGGAGAGCGAGCTCCTACAATGAGCAGTTCTTC. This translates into CASSPRTSGRASSYNEQFF.

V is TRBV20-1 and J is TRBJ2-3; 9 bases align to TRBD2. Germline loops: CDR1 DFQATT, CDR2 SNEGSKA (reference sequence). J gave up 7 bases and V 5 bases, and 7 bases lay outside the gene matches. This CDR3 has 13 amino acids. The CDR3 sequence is CSAVSGSVNTQYF. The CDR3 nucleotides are TGCAGTGCTGTTAGCGGGAGCGTGAATACGCAGTATTTT.

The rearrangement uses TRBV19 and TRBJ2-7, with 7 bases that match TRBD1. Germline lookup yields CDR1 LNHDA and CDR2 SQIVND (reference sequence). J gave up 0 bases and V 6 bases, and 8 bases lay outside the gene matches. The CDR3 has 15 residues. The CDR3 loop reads CASSWTGTDSYEQYF. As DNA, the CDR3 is TGTGCCAGTAGCTGGACCGGGACAGACTCCTACGAGCAGTACTTC.

In nucleotides, the CDR3 is TGCAGCGCAACCCCGGGCCCCTCGGACGAGCAGTACTTC. It encodes CSATPGPSDEQYF. The J gene is TRBJ2-7, the V gene TRBV29-1; D is undetermined. The ends were cut back, 7 bases at V and 5 bases at J, with 18 bases in the middle. The CDR3 covers 13 residues. The germline V gene encodes CDR1 SQVTM and CDR2 ANQGSEA.

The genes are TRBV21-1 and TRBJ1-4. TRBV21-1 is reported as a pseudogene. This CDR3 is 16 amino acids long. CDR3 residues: CASSPDGQDLGEKLFF. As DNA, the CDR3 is TGTGCCAGCAGCCCCGACGGGCAAGACTTGGGGGAAAAACTGTTTTTT.

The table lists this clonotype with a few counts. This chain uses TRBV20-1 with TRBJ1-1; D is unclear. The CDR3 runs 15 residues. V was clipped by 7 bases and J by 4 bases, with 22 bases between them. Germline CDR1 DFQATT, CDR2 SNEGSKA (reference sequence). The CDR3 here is CSGLDRALIGTEAFF. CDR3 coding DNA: TGCAGTGGACTGGATCGGGCCTTGATTGGCACTGAAGCTTTCTTT.

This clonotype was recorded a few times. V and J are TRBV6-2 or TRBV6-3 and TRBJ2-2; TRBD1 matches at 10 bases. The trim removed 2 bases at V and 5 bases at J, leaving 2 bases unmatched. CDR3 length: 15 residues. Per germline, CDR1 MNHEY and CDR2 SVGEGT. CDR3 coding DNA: TGTGCCAGCAGTTACGGACAGGGGGGGACCGGGGAGCTGTTTTTT. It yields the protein CASSYGQGGTGELFF.

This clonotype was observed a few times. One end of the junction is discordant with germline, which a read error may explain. The CDR3: CATRDSGTGGPGANVLTF. The CDR3 DNA sequence: TGTGCCACCAGGGATTCTGGGACAGGGGGTCCTGGGGCCAACGTCCTGACTTTC. The V and J genes are TRBV24-1 and TRBJ2-6; TRBD1 matches at 11 bases. Germline lookup yields CDR1 KGHDR and CDR2 SFDVKD. This CDR3 is built from 18 residues.

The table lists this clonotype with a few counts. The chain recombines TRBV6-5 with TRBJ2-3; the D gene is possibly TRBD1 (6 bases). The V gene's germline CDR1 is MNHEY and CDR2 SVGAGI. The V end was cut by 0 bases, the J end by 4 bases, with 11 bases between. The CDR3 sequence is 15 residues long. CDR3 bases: TGTGCCAGCAGTTACTCGAGGGGGACCTCAGATACGCAGTATTTT. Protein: CASSYSRGTSDTQYF.

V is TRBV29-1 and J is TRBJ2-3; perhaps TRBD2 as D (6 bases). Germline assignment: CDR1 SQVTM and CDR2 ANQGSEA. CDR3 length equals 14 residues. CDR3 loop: CSGDLGGSTDTQYF. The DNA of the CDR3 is TGCAGTGGCGACTTGGGGGGTAGCACAGATACGCAGTATTTT.